This T cell receptor (beta chain) derives from a study of T cells in Graves' hyperthyroidism and ophthalmopathy. Researchers took RNA transcripts and amplified the TCR beta CDR3 regions from them. TCR CDR3 regions were first amplified by RT-PCR with HTBI primers. TCRdb itself ran the multiplex PCR reads through MiXCR, one entry per CDR3 protein. The table lists under 550,000 distinct CDR3 sequences, around 15% of them singletons. V shed 8 bases and J shed 4 bases, with 12 bases lying between them. The CDR3 spans 12 residues. Germline CDR1 and CDR2: SQVTM and ANQGSEA. This chain connects TRBV29-1 to TRBJ2-1; the D is unclear. This sequence originates from a woman under 30 with Graves' hyperthyroidism. The sequenced sample was blood. CDR3 sequence reads: CSSTSGYNEQFF. The CDR3 DNA reads as TGCAGCAGTACCTCGGGTTACAATGAGCAGTTCTTC.